The present T cell receptor (beta chain) was sequenced within a study of blood T cell repertoires in COVID-19. Study-wide context: From T cells, B-cell-depleted T cells, or PBMCs came the material, which was cDNA or gDNA.

The protocol was immunoSEQ multiplex PCR, while the TCRdb copy is restricted to in-frame clones and leaves out a portion. The sample contains hundreds of thousands of clones, 80% to 85% of which appear only once. The ends lost 4 bases at V and 6 bases at J; junction bases unmatched: 2. The CDR3 loop spans 14 amino acids. CDR1 and CDR2 (germline): LNHDA, SQIVND (reference sequence). The TCR originated in a woman of 80 years or more with active or convalescent COVID-19. The chain is built from TRBV19 and TRBJ2-7, with 14 bases aligning to TRBD2. The sample was peripheral blood. The CDR3 coding sequence is TGTGCCAGTAGTACCGGGACTAGCGGGGGCGAGCAGTACTTC. Its translation is CASSTGTSGGEQYF.